Following are 9 T cell receptor beta chains from one sample sequenced in a study of CD8 T cells in ankylosing spondylitis. TCRdb reanalysed the 5' RACE reads using MiXCR and keeps one entry per CDR3 protein. This sample has roughly 42,000 distinct CDR3 sequences, with around 2.9% found just once. The sample taken for sequencing was blood, either unsorted or a sorted T cell fraction (not recorded which). These receptor sequences come from a male donor with ankylosing spondylitis or in good health (not recorded which).

This clonotype was detected many times. V and J are TRBV9 and TRBJ2-3; unclear D gene. The CDR3 has 15 amino acids. V shed 0 bases and J shed 0 bases, with 8 bases lying between them. Germline V gives CDR1 SGDLS, CDR2 YYNGEE. CDR3 DNA: TGTGCCAGCAGCGTAGTCGGGCAAAGCACAGATACGCAGTATTTT. As protein: CASSVVGQSTDTQYF. The variable domain in full, with the rest retrieved from reference TRBV9 and TRBJ2-3, is DSGVTQTPKHLITATGQRVTLRCSPRSGDLSVYWYQQSLDQGLQFLIQYYNGEERAKGNILERFSAQQFPDLHSELNLSSLELGDSALYFCASSVVGQSTDTQYFGPGTRLTVL.

In this sample, this clonotype turned up many times. CDR3 coding DNA: TGTGCCAGCAGCGTAGATAGGGCTAGCACAGATACGCAGTATTTT. Translation: CASSVDRASTDTQYF. This chain uses TRBV9 with TRBJ2-3; D is uncertain. Germline CDR1 is SGDLS and CDR2 is YYNGEE. The CDR3 is made up of 15 amino acids. Trimming left V 0 bases short and J 0 bases short, with 8 bases between.

This clonotype came up many times. The chain couples TRBV9 to TRBJ1-1; D may be TRBD1 (5 bases). The CDR3 totals 16 residues. V dropped 2 bases and J dropped 0 bases, with 14 bases sitting between them. The V gene's germline CDR1 is SGDLS and CDR2 YYNGEE. DNA for the CDR3: TGTGCCAGCAGCGTCGGTCAGGGCCAAATGAACACTGAAGCTTTCTTT. Translating it yields CASSVGQGQMNTEAFF.

This clonotype was found many times. CDR3 nucleotide sequence: TGTGCCAGCAGCGTATCCGGGAGCCTGAATGAGCAGTTCTTC. Translation: CASSVSGSLNEQFF. This sequence joins TRBV9 and TRBJ2-1; possible D gene TRBD2, 6 bases. The V end was cut by 1 base, the J end by 7 bases, with 12 bases between. The CDR3 has 14 residues. Germline CDR1 and CDR2: SGDLS and YYNGEE.

This clonotype was seen ten or more times. The CDR3: CASSYGGGAANEKLFF. CDR3 coding DNA: TGTGCCAGCAGCTACGGGGGGGGCGCGGCTAATGAAAAACTGTTTTTT. This rearrangement joins TRBV9 to TRBJ1-4; D may be TRBD1 (6 bases). The CDR3 runs to 16 residues. Germline V lookup: CDR1 SGDLS, CDR2 YYNGEE. V lost 4 bases and J lost 3, with 16 bases in between.

There are many counts of this clonotype. The rearrangement uses TRBV9 and TRBJ2-3; D unresolved. The CDR3 extends over 15 amino acids. Trimming removed 1 base at V and 3 bases at J, with 12 bases between. Germline assignment: CDR1 SGDLS and CDR2 YYNGEE. As DNA, the CDR3 is TGTGCCAGCAGCGTACGAGGCGGATGGACAGATACGCAGTATTTT. It specifies CASSVRGGWTDTQYF. Full variable domain (missing parts from reference TRBV9 and TRBJ2-3): DSGVTQTPKHLITATGQRVTLRCSPRSGDLSVYWYQQSLDQGLQFLIQYYNGEERAKGNILERFSAQQFPDLHSELNLSSLELGDSALYFCASSVRGGWTDTQYFGPGTRLTVL.

This clonotype was counted at least ten times. The rearrangement uses TRBV9 and TRBJ2-1; 7 bases fit TRBD2. Germline V gene lookup returns CDR1 SGDLS and CDR2 YYNGEE. The CDR3 runs to 14 residues. V lost 3 bases, J lost 7 bases, and 7 bases stayed unmatched. CDR3 region: CASSGRTRLNEQFF. The CDR3 DNA is TGTGCCAGCAGCGGTAGGACTAGACTTAATGAGCAGTTCTTC.

By sample fraction, this clonotype is medium-sized. The V gene is TRBV9, the J gene TRBJ2-2; D is unclear. Germline CDR1 SGDLS, CDR2 YYNGEE. This CDR3 is built from 15 residues. Trimming cost V 0 bases and J 2 bases, with 8 bases left between them. The CDR3 reads CASSVGGTNTGELFF. The CDR3 coding sequence is TGTGCCAGCAGCGTAGGGGGTACTAACACCGGGGAGCTGTTTTTT.

This clonotype was seen many times. J is TRBJ2-7 and V is TRBV9; D tentatively reads TRBD1 or TRBD2 (5 bases each). The germline V and J ends were trimmed by 4 bases and 6 bases, with 17 bases remaining between them. The CDR3 has 14 residues. Germline V CDR1 and CDR2: SGDLS, YYNGEE. DNA of the CDR3: TGTGCCAGCAGCCCCCAGCCCGGGGCTGGCGAGCAGTACTTC. Translation gives CASSPQPGAGEQYF. The variable domain in full, completed from reference TRBV9 and TRBJ2-7, reads DSGVTQTPKHLITATGQRVTLRCSPRSGDLSVYWYQQSLDQGLQFLIQYYNGEERAKGNILERFSAQQFPDLHSELNLSSLELGDSALYFCASSPQPGAGEQYFGPGTRLTVT.